Sequencing of this TCR beta chain was carried out in a study of blood T cell repertoires in COVID-19. The V gene's germline CDR1 is DFQATT and CDR2 SNEGSKA (reference sequence). This CDR3 contains 16 residues. The J segment lost 6 bases and the V segment lost 3 bases, leaving 12 bases of the junction unmatched. Method: immunoSEQ multiplex PCR; TCRdb's copy keeps in-frame clones and lacks some. The sample yields roughly 84,000 clones, approximately 80% seen once. Input material: peripheral blood. The clonotype was recovered from a man older than 75 with active or convalescent COVID-19. The V and J genes are TRBV20-1 and TRBJ2-1, with 9 bases aligning to TRBD1. CDR3 in amino acids: CSASTWGQGRVNEQFF. CDR3 sequence (DNA): TGCAGTGCTAGTACCTGGGGACAGGGTAGAGTCAATGAGCAGTTCTTC.